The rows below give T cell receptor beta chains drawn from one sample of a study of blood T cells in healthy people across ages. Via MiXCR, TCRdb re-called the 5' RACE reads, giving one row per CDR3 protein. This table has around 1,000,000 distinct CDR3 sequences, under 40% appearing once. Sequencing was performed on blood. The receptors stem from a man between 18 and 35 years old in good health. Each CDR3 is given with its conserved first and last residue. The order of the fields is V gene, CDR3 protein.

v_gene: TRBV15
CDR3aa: CATNQDRFYDEQFF

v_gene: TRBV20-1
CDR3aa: CSARDRDFLTPYNEQFF

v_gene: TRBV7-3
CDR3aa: CASSLTDRANSYEQYF

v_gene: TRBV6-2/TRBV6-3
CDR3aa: CASTQPGTEAFF

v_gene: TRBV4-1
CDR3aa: CASSQGGLLQETQYF

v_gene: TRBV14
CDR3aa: CAGSPLRGPYYGYTF

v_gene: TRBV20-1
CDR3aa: CSAPWANTEAFF

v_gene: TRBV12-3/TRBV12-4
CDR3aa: CASSLDDRDSTDMQYF

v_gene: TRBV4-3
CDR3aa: CASSHEARGGQPQHF

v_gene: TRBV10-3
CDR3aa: CAISAYRGDYGYTF

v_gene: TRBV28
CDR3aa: CASSLLVTRTGELFF

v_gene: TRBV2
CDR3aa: CASNGGSSYNEQFF

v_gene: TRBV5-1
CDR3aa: CASRERQTNTEAFF

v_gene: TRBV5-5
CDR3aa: CASRLGTYNEQFF

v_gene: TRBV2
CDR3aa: CASIEGTYEQYF

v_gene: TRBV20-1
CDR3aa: CSTTSPGTGGAKLFF

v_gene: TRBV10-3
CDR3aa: CAISERQTEAFF

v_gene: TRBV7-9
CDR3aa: CASSLVGGYTF

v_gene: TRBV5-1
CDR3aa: CASSLTRMGDTQYF

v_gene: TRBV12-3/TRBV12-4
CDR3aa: CASSLGQALTSEKLFF

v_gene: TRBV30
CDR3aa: CAWSVRFGEKLFF

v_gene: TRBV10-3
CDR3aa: CAISESWFYNEQFF

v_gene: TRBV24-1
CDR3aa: CATSDPTPVLAGGYNEQFF

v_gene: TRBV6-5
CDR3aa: CASSDRARGTEAFF

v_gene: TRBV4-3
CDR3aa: CASSQDRAYNEKLFF

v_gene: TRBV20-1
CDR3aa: CSARSTGTGGQPQHF

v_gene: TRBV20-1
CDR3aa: CSARDSGSLGGYEQYF

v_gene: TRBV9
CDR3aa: CASSPSPKGAWDYGYTF

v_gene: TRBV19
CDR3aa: CASNQGYDGYTF

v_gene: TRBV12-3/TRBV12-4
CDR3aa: CASSQAEFSGNTIYF

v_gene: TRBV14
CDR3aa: CASSQDLQETQYF

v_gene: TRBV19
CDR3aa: CASSLTGTRSVEQFF

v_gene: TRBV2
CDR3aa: CASVLAGGTDTQYF

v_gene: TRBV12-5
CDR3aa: CASGPGSDTQYF

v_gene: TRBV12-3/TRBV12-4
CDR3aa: CASRRDIEETQYF

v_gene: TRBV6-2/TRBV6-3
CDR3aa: CASSPGQHQPQHF

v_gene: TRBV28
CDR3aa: CASSLSGGYSNQPQHF

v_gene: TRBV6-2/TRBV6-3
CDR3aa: CASSFSLGAYEQYF

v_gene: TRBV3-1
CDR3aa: CASSQDEVRLVYNEQYF

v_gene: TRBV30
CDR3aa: CAWRAGSYEQYF

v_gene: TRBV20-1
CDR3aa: CSASTGLAYYNEQFF